These T cell receptor beta chains were read from a single sample in a study of blood T cell repertoires in COVID-19. Libraries were prepared by immunoSEQ multiplex PCR; TCRdb keeps only in-frame clonotypes and omits some of them. Counted here are roughly 250,000 clones, 90% to 95% occurring once; the ten biggest clones make up 1.9%. The sequencing input was PBMCs or T cells enriched from blood (not recorded which). These TCRs come from a woman between 18 and 29 years old who had recovered from COVID-19. CDR3s include the opening cysteine and the closing phenylalanine or tryptophan. Fields, in order: CDR3 DNA, CDR3 protein, V gene, clone size, J gene, D gene. A D gene is named only where the DNA matches it firmly. Not all rows give a size; the values are once, few, many and, for expanded clones, a class.

CDR3 DNA: TGTGCCAGTAGAACGAACGGGGGGCTTTTCGCCGGGGAGCTGTTTTTT
CDR3 protein: CASRTNGGLFAGELFF
V gene: TRBV19
clone size: -
J gene: TRBJ2-2
D gene: -

CDR3 DNA: TGTGCCAGCAGTCTTACGACAGGGTATACCTACGAGCAGTACTTC
CDR3 protein: CASSLTTGYTYEQYF
V gene: TRBV2
clone size: -
J gene: TRBJ2-7
D gene: TRBD1

CDR3 DNA: TGTGCCAGCAGCCGCGGACTAGCGGGGGGGCGTAGGAATGAGCAGTTCTTC
CDR3 protein: CASSRGLAGGRRNEQFF
V gene: TRBV11-3
clone size: once
J gene: TRBJ2-1
D gene: TRBD2

CDR3 DNA: TGTGCCAGCAGCTTATCTTCTCCGGTCTCCTACAATGAGCAGTTCTTC
CDR3 protein: CASSLSSPVSYNEQFF
V gene: TRBV7-3
clone size: -
J gene: TRBJ2-1
D gene: -

CDR3 DNA: TGTGCCACTGCGACAGGCCGCACCATATATTTT
CDR3 protein: CATATGRTIYF
V gene: TRBV28
clone size: few
J gene: TRBJ1-3
D gene: -

CDR3 DNA: TGTGCCAGTAGGGGACAATGGGCTGAAGCTTTCTTT
CDR3 protein: CASRGQWAEAFF
V gene: TRBV19
clone size: -
J gene: TRBJ1-1
D gene: -

CDR3 DNA: TGTGCCAGTAGTATGGAACAGGGAGTCTCCTACAATGAGCAGTTCTTC
CDR3 protein: CASSMEQGVSYNEQFF
V gene: TRBV19
clone size: -
J gene: TRBJ2-1
D gene: -

CDR3 DNA: TGTGCCACCAGCAGAGCCCACGGAGGAGGAGCAGTGCGCGGGGAGCTGTTTTTT
CDR3 protein: CATSRAHGGGAVRGELFF
V gene: TRBV15
clone size: -
J gene: TRBJ2-2
D gene: -

CDR3 DNA: TGTGCCAGCACTAACAGGGATGGCTACACCTTC
CDR3 protein: CASTNRDGYTF
V gene: TRBV6-5
clone size: -
J gene: TRBJ1-2
D gene: -

CDR3 DNA: TGTGCCAGTAGTATTTCCGGGACAGCGACGGGGAACATTCAGTACTTC
CDR3 protein: CASSISGTATGNIQYF
V gene: TRBV19
clone size: -
J gene: TRBJ2-4
D gene: TRBD1

CDR3 DNA: TGTGCCAGCAGCCTGATGGCTGCAGGGGTGACTGAAGCTTTCTTT
CDR3 protein: CASSLMAAGVTEAFF
V gene: TRBV2
clone size: -
J gene: TRBJ1-1
D gene: -

CDR3 DNA: TGTGCCAGCAGCTTAGGGGCCGATAACACTGAAGCTTTCTTT
CDR3 protein: CASSLGADNTEAFF
V gene: TRBV11-2
clone size: once
J gene: TRBJ1-1
D gene: -

CDR3 DNA: TGTGCCAGCAGCCTTTCCCGGGGATCTAATGAAAAACTGTTTTTT
CDR3 protein: CASSLSRGSNEKLFF
V gene: TRBV2
clone size: -
J gene: TRBJ1-4
D gene: -

CDR3 DNA: TGTGCCAGCAGCCAAGGCGACAGGGACACTGAAGCTTTCTTT
CDR3 protein: CASSQGDRDTEAFF
V gene: TRBV3-1/TRBV3-2
clone size: -
J gene: TRBJ1-1
D gene: TRBD1

CDR3 DNA: TGTGCTAGCAGCTTAGGCCCCCGGGGGTTTAGAGAGACCCAGTACTTC
CDR3 protein: CASSLGPRGFRETQYF
V gene: TRBV7-7
clone size: -
J gene: TRBJ2-5
D gene: -

CDR3 DNA: TGCGCCAGCAGGGAAGGTAACTACAATGGCTACACCTTC
CDR3 protein: CASREGNYNGYTF
V gene: TRBV5-1
clone size: once
J gene: TRBJ1-2
D gene: -

CDR3 DNA: TGTGCCACCAGTGATAGGGGGACAGACGATGGCTACACCTTC
CDR3 protein: CATSDRGTDDGYTF
V gene: TRBV24-1
clone size: -
J gene: TRBJ1-2
D gene: TRBD1

CDR3 DNA: TGCGCCAGCAGCCTCGGACTAGCGGCAGACAATGAGCAGTTCTTC
CDR3 protein: CASSLGLAADNEQFF
V gene: TRBV4-1
clone size: -
J gene: TRBJ2-1
D gene: TRBD2

CDR3 DNA: TGTGCCAGCAGCTTAGGACTAGCGGGAGACTCGTACGAGCAGTACTTC
CDR3 protein: CASSLGLAGDSYEQYF
V gene: TRBV7-9
clone size: -
J gene: TRBJ2-7
D gene: TRBD2

CDR3 DNA: TGTGCCATCAGTGGATTCTTGGGGACAGGGGACAATGAGCAGTTCTTC
CDR3 protein: CAISGFLGTGDNEQFF
V gene: TRBV10-3
clone size: -
J gene: TRBJ2-1
D gene: TRBD1

CDR3 DNA: TGCAGCGTCGGACAGGGAGCTAACTATGGCTACACCTTC
CDR3 protein: CSVGQGANYGYTF
V gene: TRBV29-1
clone size: -
J gene: TRBJ1-2
D gene: TRBD1

CDR3 DNA: TGTGCCAGCAGCTCCCTTATGAGCGGGGGTCAAGAGACCCAGTACTTC
CDR3 protein: CASSSLMSGGQETQYF
V gene: TRBV13
clone size: -
J gene: TRBJ2-5
D gene: TRBD2

CDR3 DNA: TGTGCCAGCAGTTACGTCCAGGGGAACACTGAAGCTTTCTTT
CDR3 protein: CASSYVQGNTEAFF
V gene: TRBV6-5
clone size: -
J gene: TRBJ1-1
D gene: -

CDR3 DNA: TGTGCCAGCAGCGTAGTGGGCATTTATAATTCACCCCTCCACTTT
CDR3 protein: CASSVVGIYNSPLHF
V gene: TRBV9
clone size: -
J gene: TRBJ1-6
D gene: -

CDR3 DNA: TGTGCCAGCAGACAGGGTTCGCACTATGGCTACACCTTC
CDR3 protein: CASRQGSHYGYTF
V gene: TRBV28
clone size: -
J gene: TRBJ1-2
D gene: -

CDR3 DNA: TGTGCCAGCAGTTTATCGGGGGGAGGAAATCAGCCCCAGCATTTT
CDR3 protein: CASSLSGGGNQPQHF
V gene: TRBV28
clone size: -
J gene: TRBJ1-5
D gene: -

CDR3 DNA: TGCAGCGTCCCGGGACAGGGGACAGATACGCAGTATTTT
CDR3 protein: CSVPGQGTDTQYF
V gene: TRBV29-1
clone size: -
J gene: TRBJ2-3
D gene: TRBD1

CDR3 DNA: TGTGCCAGCAGGACACATGCCCACTACACCTTC
CDR3 protein: CASRTHAHYTF
V gene: TRBV6-5
clone size: -
J gene: TRBJ1-2
D gene: -

CDR3 DNA: TGTGCCAGCGGGACAGCTAGCAATCAGCCCCAGCATTTT
CDR3 protein: CASGTASNQPQHF
V gene: TRBV7-8
clone size: -
J gene: TRBJ1-5
D gene: TRBD1

CDR3 DNA: TGTGCCAGCAGTGAAGTTTTGGGACTAGCGGGAGGTCTCTCCTACGAGCAGTACTTC
CDR3 protein: CASSEVLGLAGGLSYEQYF
V gene: TRBV6-1
clone size: once
J gene: TRBJ2-7
D gene: TRBD2

CDR3 DNA: TGCGCCAGCAGCCTTAATAAATGGGGGGGGCTCTCCTACGAGCAGTACTTC
CDR3 protein: CASSLNKWGGLSYEQYF
V gene: TRBV4-1
clone size: -
J gene: TRBJ2-7
D gene: -

CDR3 DNA: TGTGCCAGCAGCGGACAGGGGGTTTTGTTCAGTGAAAAACTGTTTTTT
CDR3 protein: CASSGQGVLFSEKLFF
V gene: TRBV28
clone size: -
J gene: TRBJ1-4
D gene: TRBD1

CDR3 DNA: TGTGCCAGCAGTAGGGGCTCCTACGAGCAGTACTTC
CDR3 protein: CASSRGSYEQYF
V gene: TRBV12-3/TRBV12-4
clone size: once
J gene: TRBJ2-7
D gene: -

CDR3 DNA: TGTGCCAGCAGTGACACAGGCCCGGGAGGCAATCAGCCCCAGCATTTT
CDR3 protein: CASSDTGPGGNQPQHF
V gene: TRBV25-1
clone size: -
J gene: TRBJ1-5
D gene: -

CDR3 DNA: TGTGCCAGCAGCCCCTCTAGCGGGATGTACAATGAGCAGTTCTTC
CDR3 protein: CASSPSSGMYNEQFF
V gene: TRBV6-5
clone size: -
J gene: TRBJ2-1
D gene: TRBD2

CDR3 DNA: TGTGCCAGCAACCTGGGACAGGGGTGGACCGGGGAGCTGTTTTTT
CDR3 protein: CASNLGQGWTGELFF
V gene: TRBV11-3
clone size: -
J gene: TRBJ2-2
D gene: TRBD1

CDR3 DNA: TGTGCCAGCTTATTTCCAGGGGGCGAGGTAGCTTTCTTT
CDR3 protein: CASLFPGGEVAFF
V gene: TRBV28
clone size: -
J gene: TRBJ1-1
D gene: TRBD1

CDR3 DNA: TGTGCCAGCAGTTACCCCAGAATGAACACTGAAGCTTTCTTT
CDR3 protein: CASSYPRMNTEAFF
V gene: TRBV28
clone size: once
J gene: TRBJ1-1
D gene: -

CDR3 DNA: TGTGCCAGCAGCTTAGACCAAGCGGCGCGCCTCACAGATACGCAGTATTTT
CDR3 protein: CASSLDQAARLTDTQYF
V gene: TRBV7-8
clone size: -
J gene: TRBJ2-3
D gene: -

CDR3 DNA: TGTGCCACGAAAACCGGGACTAGCGGGGCCGAGCAGTACTTC
CDR3 protein: CATKTGTSGAEQYF
V gene: TRBV2
clone size: -
J gene: TRBJ2-7
D gene: TRBD2

CDR3 DNA: TGTGCCAGTAGTCGGACTACAGGAGAAGGCGGCTACACCTTC
CDR3 protein: CASSRTTGEGGYTF
V gene: TRBV19
clone size: -
J gene: TRBJ1-2
D gene: -

CDR3 DNA: TGTGCCAGCAGCGGGACTGTTGCCGATTCACCCCTCCACTTT
CDR3 protein: CASSGTVADSPLHF
V gene: TRBV5-4
clone size: -
J gene: TRBJ1-6
D gene: -

CDR3 DNA: TGTGCCAGCAGACAGAGGGTTCAGCCCCAGCATTTT
CDR3 protein: CASRQRVQPQHF
V gene: TRBV27
clone size: -
J gene: TRBJ1-5
D gene: -

CDR3 DNA: TGTGCCAGCAGCTTAGGGCGGGACAGGGGCCTTCTGAGGTATGGCTACACCTTC
CDR3 protein: CASSLGRDRGLLRYGYTF
V gene: TRBV7-2
clone size: -
J gene: TRBJ1-2
D gene: TRBD1

CDR3 DNA: TGTGCCAGCTCACCGGCTGGAAGCGAAAACATTCAGTACTTC
CDR3 protein: CASSPAGSENIQYF
V gene: TRBV18
clone size: -
J gene: TRBJ2-4
D gene: -

CDR3 DNA: TGTGCCAGCAGCTTAAGGGGCGATGAGCAGTTCTTC
CDR3 protein: CASSLRGDEQFF
V gene: TRBV11-3
clone size: -
J gene: TRBJ2-1
D gene: -

CDR3 DNA: TGTGCCAGCAGCCCACCCGGGATCGCCACCTACGAGCAGTACTTC
CDR3 protein: CASSPPGIATYEQYF
V gene: TRBV11-2
clone size: -
J gene: TRBJ2-7
D gene: -

CDR3 DNA: TGTGCCAGCAGTCGACTAGCCAGCTCCTACGAGCAGTACTTC
CDR3 protein: CASSRLASSYEQYF
V gene: TRBV27
clone size: -
J gene: TRBJ2-7
D gene: TRBD2

CDR3 DNA: TGTGCCAGCAGCCCAGGCGCGGGGGGGCGCGCCTACAATGAGCAGTTCTTC
CDR3 protein: CASSPGAGGRAYNEQFF
V gene: TRBV7-9
clone size: -
J gene: TRBJ2-1
D gene: TRBD2

CDR3 DNA: TGCGCCAGCAGCGCCGGGACAGGGGGCAGCACAGATACGCAGTATTTT
CDR3 protein: CASSAGTGGSTDTQYF
V gene: TRBV5-1
clone size: -
J gene: TRBJ2-3
D gene: TRBD1

CDR3 DNA: TGTGCCAGCAGCCAAGAATCAGGGTACTATGGCTACACCTTC
CDR3 protein: CASSQESGYYGYTF
V gene: TRBV3-1/TRBV3-2
clone size: once
J gene: TRBJ1-2
D gene: -

CDR3 DNA: TGTGCCAGCAGTTTCAGGGACAGGGCCTATGGCTACACCTTC
CDR3 protein: CASSFRDRAYGYTF
V gene: TRBV28
clone size: once
J gene: TRBJ1-2
D gene: TRBD1

CDR3 DNA: TGTGCCAGCAGCGTAGGGCCGAACTACGAGCAGTACTTC
CDR3 protein: CASSVGPNYEQYF
V gene: TRBV9
clone size: -
J gene: TRBJ2-7
D gene: -

CDR3 DNA: TGTGCCATCAGGTACAGGGAAGGGATGGGCACTGAAGCTTTCTTT
CDR3 protein: CAIRYREGMGTEAFF
V gene: TRBV10-3
clone size: -
J gene: TRBJ1-1
D gene: -